These 7 T cell receptor beta chains share one sample of origin, sequenced in a study of T-cell reconstitution after alpha-beta-depleted transplantation in children. The authors prepared the TCRbeta library with unique molecular identifiers. TCRdb analysed the PCR reads with MiXCR anew, one entry per CDR3 protein. The sample contains fewer than 500,000 distinct CDR3 sequences, around two fifths of which appear only once. The sample was PBMCs, taken before TCRalphabeta/CD19-depleted stem cell transplant. Every receptor here comes from a girl aged 2 to 10 with aplastic anemia, due to receive a stem cell transplant.

This clonotype was recorded a few times. The J gene is TRBJ2-1, the V gene TRBV28; D ambiguous. The CDR3 covers 15 residues. Trimming shortened V by 5 bases and J by 7 bases, and 18 bases separated the two germline ends. Germline V CDR1 and CDR2: MDHEN, SYDVKM. In DNA, the CDR3 is TGTGCCAGCAGTGTTGGCGTTTCGGTCACTAATGAGCAGTTCTTC. It codes for CASSVGVSVTNEQFF.

V and J are TRBV20-1 and TRBJ2-7; D is uncertain. The CDR3 is 13 amino acids. V was trimmed by 3 bases and J by 3 bases, leaving 12 bases between them. Germline CDR1 and CDR2: DFQATT and SNEGSKA (reference sequence). CDR3 region: CSASDRLFYEQYF. The CDR3 bases are TGCAGTGCTAGTGACCGCCTTTTCTACGAGCAGTACTTC.

This sequence joins TRBV3-1 and TRBJ2-5; D uncertain. Germline assignment: CDR1 LGHDT and CDR2 YNNKEL (reference sequence). V shed 0 bases and J shed 6 bases, with 8 bases lying between them. CDR3 length: 13 residues. In nucleotides, the CDR3 is TGTGCCAGCAGCCAAGATTTGAAAAAGACCCAGTACTTC. Translating gives CASSQDLKKTQYF.

This sequence joins TRBV20-1 and TRBJ2-2; 10 bases fit TRBD1. Germline V lookup: CDR1 DFQATT, CDR2 SNEGSKA (reference sequence). The V gene end was trimmed by 6 bases and the J gene end by 4 bases; junction bases not matched to a gene: 8. The CDR3 loop spans 15 amino acids. Here the CDR3 reads CSARTGGQRTGELFF. The CDR3 coding sequence is TGCAGTGCCCGGACAGGGGGGCAACGCACCGGGGAGCTGTTTTTT.

The chain has TRBV5-1 and TRBJ2-3; D remains ambiguous. Trimming took 0 bases from V and 2 from J, leaving 7 bases between them. There are 14 residues in the CDR3. The germline CDR1 and CDR2 sequences are SGHRS and YFSETQ. In DNA form, the CDR3 reads TGCGCCAGCAGCTTGGCAGAGCCCACAGATACGCAGTATTTT. It specifies CASSLAEPTDTQYF.

There are many counts of this clonotype. The chain employs TRBV5-5 and TRBJ2-1; no definite D call. V was pared by 0 bases and J by 7 bases, with 14 bases between. This CDR3 comprises 15 residues. Germline V gene sequence: CDR1 SGHKS, CDR2 YYEKEE (reference sequence). This CDR3 reads CASSLGRVGWNEQFF. The CDR3 region has the DNA TGTGCCAGCAGCTTGGGAAGGGTTGGATGGAATGAGCAGTTCTTC.

This clonotype has a handful of counts. This chain connects TRBV5-1 to TRBJ2-7; no clear D. CDR1 is SGHRS, CDR2 YFSETQ, per germline. Between the trimmed V and J ends, which lost 0 bases and 3 bases, there was a span of 13 bases. The CDR3 runs to 15 residues. CDR3 bases: TGCGCCAGCAGCTTGGAAGGCCTCAGAGTCTACGAGCAGTACTTC. Protein sequence: CASSLEGLRVYEQYF.